This paragraph reports one TCR beta chain. Its antigen is still unknown. This specimen comes from a study of cytomegalovirus exposure and HLA in healthy donors. Study findings and constraints: Reportedly, fewer N-insertions than the approximately 610-donor mean appeared in an Asian-associated ancestry cluster in a later analysis. TCR sequences were mostly rare, though some public TCRs occurred in many donors. Cytomegalovirus status, reportedly, was diagnosed with high specificity and sensitivity by the classifier.

V lost 0 bases and J lost 0, with 10 bases in between. The CDR3 runs to 15 residues. Germline V CDR1 and CDR2: SGDLS, YYNGEE. The PCR had 60 Vbeta and 13 Jbeta primers. Sequenced by immunoSEQ multiplex PCR; TCRdb stores in-frame clones only, minus some. Here the sample spans over 85,000 clones, 60% to 85% being singletons. The sample consisted of PBMCs. The rearrangement joins TRBV9 to TRBJ2-7; D remains ambiguous. This receptor was obtained from a woman aged 60-75 years in good health and CMV-seropositive. The DNA of the CDR3 is TGTGCCAGCAGCGTAGATGTGACTTCCTCCTACGAGCAGTACTTC. It yields the protein CASSVDVTSSYEQYF. The variable domain in full, completed from reference TRBV9 and TRBJ2-7, reads DSGVTQTPKHLITATGQRVTLRCSPRSGDLSVYWYQQSLDQGLQFLIQYYNGEERAKGNILERFSAQQFPDLHSELNLSSLELGDSALYFCASSVDVTSSYEQYFGPGTRLTVT.